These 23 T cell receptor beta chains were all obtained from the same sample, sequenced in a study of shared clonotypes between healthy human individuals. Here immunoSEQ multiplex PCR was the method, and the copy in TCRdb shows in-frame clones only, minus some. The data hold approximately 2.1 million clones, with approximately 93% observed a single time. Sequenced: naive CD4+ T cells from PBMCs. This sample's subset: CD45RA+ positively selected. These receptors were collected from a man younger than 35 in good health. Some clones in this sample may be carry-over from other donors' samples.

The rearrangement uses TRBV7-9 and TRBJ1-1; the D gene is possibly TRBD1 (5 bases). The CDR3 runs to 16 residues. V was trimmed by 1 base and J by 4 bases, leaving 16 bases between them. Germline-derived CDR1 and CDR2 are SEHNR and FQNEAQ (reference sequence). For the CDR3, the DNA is TGTGCCAGCAGCTTAGAGGGCGGTAGGGGCGGCACTGAAGCTTTCTTT. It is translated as CASSLEGGRGGTEAFF.

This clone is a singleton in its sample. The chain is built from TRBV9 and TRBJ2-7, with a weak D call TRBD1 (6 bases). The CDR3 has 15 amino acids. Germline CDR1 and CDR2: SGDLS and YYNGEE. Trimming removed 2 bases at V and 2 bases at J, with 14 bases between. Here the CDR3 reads CASSVQTGPTYEQYF. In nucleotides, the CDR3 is TGTGCCAGCAGCGTTCAGACAGGCCCAACCTACGAGCAGTACTTC.

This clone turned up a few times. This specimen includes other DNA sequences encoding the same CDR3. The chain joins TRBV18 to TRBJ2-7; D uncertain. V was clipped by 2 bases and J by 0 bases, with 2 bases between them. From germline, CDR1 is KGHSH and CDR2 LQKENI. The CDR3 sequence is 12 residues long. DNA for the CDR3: TGTGCCAGCTCACCAAGCTCCTACGAGCAGTACTTC. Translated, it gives CASSPSSYEQYF.

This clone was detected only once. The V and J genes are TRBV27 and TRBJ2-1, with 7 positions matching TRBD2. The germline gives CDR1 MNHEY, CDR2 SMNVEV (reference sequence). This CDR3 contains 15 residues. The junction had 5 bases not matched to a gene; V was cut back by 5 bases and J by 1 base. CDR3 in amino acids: CASSPAGVSYNEQFF. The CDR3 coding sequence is TGTGCCAGCAGTCCGGCGGGAGTATCCTACAATGAGCAGTTCTTC.

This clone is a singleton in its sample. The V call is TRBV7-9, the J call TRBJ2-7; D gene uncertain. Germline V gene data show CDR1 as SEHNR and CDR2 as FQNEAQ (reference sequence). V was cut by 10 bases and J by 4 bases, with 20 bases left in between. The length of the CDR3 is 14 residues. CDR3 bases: TGTGCCAAAAACGCGGCTCCCACCATATACGAGCAGTACTTC. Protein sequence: CAKNAAPTIYEQYF.

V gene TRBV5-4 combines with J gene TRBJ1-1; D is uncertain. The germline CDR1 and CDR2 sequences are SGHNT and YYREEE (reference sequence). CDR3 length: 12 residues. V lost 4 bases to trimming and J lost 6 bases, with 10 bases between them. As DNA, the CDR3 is TGTGCCAGCAGCACCCTAAGGGCTGAAGCTTTCTTT. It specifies CASSTLRAEAFF.

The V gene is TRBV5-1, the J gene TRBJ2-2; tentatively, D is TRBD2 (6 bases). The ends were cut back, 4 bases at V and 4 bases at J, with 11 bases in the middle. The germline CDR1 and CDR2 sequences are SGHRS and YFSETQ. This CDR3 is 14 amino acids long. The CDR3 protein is CASSQGLITGELFF. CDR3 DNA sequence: TGCGCCAGCAGCCAAGGACTAATCACCGGGGAGCTGTTTTTT.

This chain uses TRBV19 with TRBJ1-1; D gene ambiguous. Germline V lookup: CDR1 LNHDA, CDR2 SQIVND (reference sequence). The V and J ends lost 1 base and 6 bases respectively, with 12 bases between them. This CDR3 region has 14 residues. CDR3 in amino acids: CASSIAFSIPEAFF. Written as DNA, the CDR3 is TGTGCCAGTAGTATAGCTTTTTCCATCCCTGAAGCTTTCTTT.

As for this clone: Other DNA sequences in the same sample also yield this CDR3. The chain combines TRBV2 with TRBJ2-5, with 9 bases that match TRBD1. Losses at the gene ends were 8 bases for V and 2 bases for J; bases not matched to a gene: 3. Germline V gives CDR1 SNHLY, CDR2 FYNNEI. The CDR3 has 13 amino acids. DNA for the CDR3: TGTGCCAGCGGGGGGACAGGGCAAGAGACCCAGTACTTC. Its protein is CASGGTGQETQYF.

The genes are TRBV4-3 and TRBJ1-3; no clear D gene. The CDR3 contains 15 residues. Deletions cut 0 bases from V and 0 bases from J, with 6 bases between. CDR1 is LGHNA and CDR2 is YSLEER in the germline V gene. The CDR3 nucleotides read TGCGCCAGCAGCCAAGATTCAGGCTCTGGAAACACCATATATTTT. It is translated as CASSQDSGSGNTIYF.

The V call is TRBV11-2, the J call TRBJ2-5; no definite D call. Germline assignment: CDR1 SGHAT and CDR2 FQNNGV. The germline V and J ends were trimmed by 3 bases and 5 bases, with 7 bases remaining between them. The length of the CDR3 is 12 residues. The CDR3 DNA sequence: TGTGCCAGCAGCTTTGGAGTGGAGACCCAGTACTTC. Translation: CASSFGVETQYF.

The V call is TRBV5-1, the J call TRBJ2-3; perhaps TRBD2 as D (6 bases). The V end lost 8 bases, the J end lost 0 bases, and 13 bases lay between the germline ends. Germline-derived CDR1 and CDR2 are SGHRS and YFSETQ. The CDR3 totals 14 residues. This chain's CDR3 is CASSAGRSTDTQYF. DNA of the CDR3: TGCGCCAGTTCCGCCGGGAGAAGCACAGATACGCAGTATTTT.

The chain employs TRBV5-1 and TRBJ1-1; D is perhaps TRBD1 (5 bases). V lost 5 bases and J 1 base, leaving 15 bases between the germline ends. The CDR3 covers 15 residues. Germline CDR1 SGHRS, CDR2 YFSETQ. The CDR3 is CASRGGGPGNTEAFF. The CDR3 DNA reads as TGCGCCAGCAGGGGGGGTGGTCCTGGGAACACTGAAGCTTTCTTT.

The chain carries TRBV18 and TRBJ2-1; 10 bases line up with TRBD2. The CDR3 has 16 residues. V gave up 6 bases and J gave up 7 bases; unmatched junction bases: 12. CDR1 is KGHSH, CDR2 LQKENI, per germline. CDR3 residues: CASSNRASGSRNEQFF. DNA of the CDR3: TGTGCCAGCTCCAACCGGGCTAGCGGGAGTAGGAATGAGCAGTTCTTC.

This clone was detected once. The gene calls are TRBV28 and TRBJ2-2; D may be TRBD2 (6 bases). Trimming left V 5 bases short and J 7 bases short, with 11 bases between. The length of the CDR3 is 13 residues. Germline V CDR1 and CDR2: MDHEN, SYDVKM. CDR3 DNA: TGTGCCAGCAGTCCTCCGGGGGTCGGGGAGCTGTTTTTT. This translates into CASSPPGVGELFF.

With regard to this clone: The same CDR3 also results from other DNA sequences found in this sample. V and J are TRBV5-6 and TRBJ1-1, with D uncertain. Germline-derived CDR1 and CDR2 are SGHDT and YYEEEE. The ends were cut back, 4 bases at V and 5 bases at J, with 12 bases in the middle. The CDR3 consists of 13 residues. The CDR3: CASSPGPGTEAFF. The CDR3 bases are TGTGCCAGCAGCCCCGGACCCGGGACTGAAGCTTTCTTT.

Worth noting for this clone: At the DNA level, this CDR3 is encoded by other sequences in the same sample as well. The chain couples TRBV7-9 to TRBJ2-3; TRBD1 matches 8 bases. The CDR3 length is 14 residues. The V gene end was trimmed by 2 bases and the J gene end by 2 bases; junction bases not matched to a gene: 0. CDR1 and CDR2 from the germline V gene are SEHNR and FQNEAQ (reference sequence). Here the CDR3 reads CASSLQGATDTQYF. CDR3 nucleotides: TGTGCCAGCAGCTTACAGGGGGCCACAGATACGCAGTATTTT.

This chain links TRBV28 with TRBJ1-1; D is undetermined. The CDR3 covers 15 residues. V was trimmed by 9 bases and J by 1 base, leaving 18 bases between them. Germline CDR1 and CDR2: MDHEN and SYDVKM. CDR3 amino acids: CASHQPRTGNTEAFF. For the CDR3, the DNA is TGTGCCAGTCATCAACCGCGGACGGGGAACACTGAAGCTTTCTTT.

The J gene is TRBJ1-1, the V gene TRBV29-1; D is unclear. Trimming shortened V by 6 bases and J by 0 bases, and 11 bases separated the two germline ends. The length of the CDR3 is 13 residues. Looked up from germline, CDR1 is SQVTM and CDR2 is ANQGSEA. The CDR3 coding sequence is TGCAGCGTACGGAATCTTATGAACACTGAAGCTTTCTTT. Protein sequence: CSVRNLMNTEAFF.

The CDR3 DNA reads as TGTGCCTGGAGTGTACAATGGGAGAACGGAAACACCATATATTTT. It translates to CAWSVQWENGNTIYF. This sequence joins TRBV30 and TRBJ1-3; D call uncertain. Trimming cost V 0 bases and J 4 bases, with 13 bases left between them. The CDR3 consists of 15 residues. Germline CDR1 reads GTSNPN; CDR2 reads SVGIG (reference sequence).

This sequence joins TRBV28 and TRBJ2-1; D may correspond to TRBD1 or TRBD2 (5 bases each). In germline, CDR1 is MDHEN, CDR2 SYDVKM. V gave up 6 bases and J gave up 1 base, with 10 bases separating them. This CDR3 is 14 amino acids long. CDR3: CASRKGSSYNEQFF. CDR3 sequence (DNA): TGTGCCAGCAGGAAGGGGAGTTCCTACAATGAGCAGTTCTTC.

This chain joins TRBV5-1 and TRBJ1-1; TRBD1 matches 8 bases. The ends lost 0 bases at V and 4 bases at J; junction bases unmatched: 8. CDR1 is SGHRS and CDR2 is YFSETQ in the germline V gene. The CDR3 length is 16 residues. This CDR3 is CASSLELRTGITEAFF. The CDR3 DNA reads TGCGCCAGCAGCTTGGAGTTGAGGACAGGGATCACTGAAGCTTTCTTT.

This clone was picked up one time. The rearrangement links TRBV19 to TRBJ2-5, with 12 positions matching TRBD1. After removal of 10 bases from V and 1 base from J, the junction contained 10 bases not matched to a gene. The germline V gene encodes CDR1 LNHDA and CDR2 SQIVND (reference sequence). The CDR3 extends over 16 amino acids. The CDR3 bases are TGTGCCACCCGGGACAGGGGGCGTGGGGTCCAAGAGACCCAGTACTTC. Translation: CATRDRGRGVQETQYF.